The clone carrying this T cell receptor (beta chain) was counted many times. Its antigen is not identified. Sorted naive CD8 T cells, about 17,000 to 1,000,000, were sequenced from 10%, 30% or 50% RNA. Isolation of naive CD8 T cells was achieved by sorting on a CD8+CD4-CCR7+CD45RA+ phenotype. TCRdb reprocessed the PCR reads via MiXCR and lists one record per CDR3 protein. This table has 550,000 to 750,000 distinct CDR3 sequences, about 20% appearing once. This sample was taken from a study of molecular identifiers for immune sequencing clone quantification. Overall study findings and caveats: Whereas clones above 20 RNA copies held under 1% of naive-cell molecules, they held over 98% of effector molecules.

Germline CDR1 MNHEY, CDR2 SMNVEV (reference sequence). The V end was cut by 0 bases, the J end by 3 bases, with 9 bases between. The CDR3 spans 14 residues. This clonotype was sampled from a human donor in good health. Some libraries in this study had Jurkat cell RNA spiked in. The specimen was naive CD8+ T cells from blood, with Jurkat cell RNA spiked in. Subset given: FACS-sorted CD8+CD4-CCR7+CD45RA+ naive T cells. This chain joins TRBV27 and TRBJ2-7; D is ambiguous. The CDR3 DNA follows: TGTGCCAGCAGTTTATCAGGGTGGGTCTACGAGCAGTACTTC. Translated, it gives CASSLSGWVYEQYF.